This TCR beta chain is drawn from a study of OX40 agonist ivuxolimab in advanced cancers. Across the study: A male proportion of 82.7% was recorded, with mean age approximately 57 years and range about 20 to 90.

Germline V CDR1 and CDR2: SGHVS, FNYEAQ. V was shortened by 1 base and J by 0 bases, with 7 bases between the two germline ends. The CDR3 length is 14 residues. Assay: immunoSEQ multiplex PCR; the TCRdb copy retains only in-frame clones and omits some. This table holds approximately 47,000 clones, about 90% found once. A word on this clone: No antigen is known for it.

Findings and limits, study-wide: Expanded peripheral T-cell antigen specificity went undetermined. At 0.1 to 3.0 mg/kg, CD4+ and CD8+ blood T cells expanded clonally by week 6. More expanded clones were seen, on average, in CD8+ T cells than in CD4+.

The chain carries TRBV7-6 and TRBJ2-7; D not certain. Specimen: CD4+ or CD8+ T cells sorted from blood, collected in a trial of the OX40 agonist ivuxolimab. The sequence was collected from an adult with an advanced solid tumor such as melanoma, head and neck, liver or kidney cancer. The CDR3 region has the DNA TGTGCCAGCAGCTTAGATCCGGGCTCCTACGAGCAGTACTTC. The encoded protein is CASSLDPGSYEQYF. The variable domain in full, with the rest retrieved from reference TRBV7-6 and TRBJ2-7, is GAGVSQSPRYKVTKRGQDVALRCDPISGHVSLYWYRQALGQGPEFLTYFNYEAQQDKSGLPNDRFSAERPEGSISTLTIQRTEQRDSAMYRCASSLDPGSYEQYFGPGTRLTVT.